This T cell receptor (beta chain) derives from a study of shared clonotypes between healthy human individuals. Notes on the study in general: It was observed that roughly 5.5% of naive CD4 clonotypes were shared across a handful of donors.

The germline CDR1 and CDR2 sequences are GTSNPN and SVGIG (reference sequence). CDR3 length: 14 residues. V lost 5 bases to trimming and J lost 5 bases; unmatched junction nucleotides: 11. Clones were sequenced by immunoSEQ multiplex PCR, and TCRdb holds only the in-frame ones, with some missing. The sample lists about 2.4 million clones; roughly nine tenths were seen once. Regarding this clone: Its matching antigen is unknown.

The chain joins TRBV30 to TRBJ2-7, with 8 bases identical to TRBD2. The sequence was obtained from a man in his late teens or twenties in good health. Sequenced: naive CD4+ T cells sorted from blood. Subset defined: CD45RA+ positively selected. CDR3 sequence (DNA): TGTGCCTGGGGAAGCGGGAGTCCCCAGAACGAGCAGTACTTC. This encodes CAWGSGSPQNEQYF.